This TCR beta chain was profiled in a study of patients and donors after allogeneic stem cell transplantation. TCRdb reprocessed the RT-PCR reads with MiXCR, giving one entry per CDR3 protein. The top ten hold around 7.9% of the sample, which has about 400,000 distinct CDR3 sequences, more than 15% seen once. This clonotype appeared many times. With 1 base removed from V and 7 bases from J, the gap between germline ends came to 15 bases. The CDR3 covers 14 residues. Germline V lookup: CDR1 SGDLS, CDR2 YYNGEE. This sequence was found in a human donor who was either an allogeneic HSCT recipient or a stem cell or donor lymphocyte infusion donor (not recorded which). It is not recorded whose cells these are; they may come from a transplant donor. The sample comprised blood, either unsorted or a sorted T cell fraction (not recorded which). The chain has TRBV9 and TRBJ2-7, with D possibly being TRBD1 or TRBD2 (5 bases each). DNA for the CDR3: TGTGCCAGCAGCGTAAGGGACCTACCCAGGGAGCAGTACTTC. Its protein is CASSVRDLPREQYF. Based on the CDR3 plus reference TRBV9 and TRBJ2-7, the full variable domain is DSGVTQTPKHLITATGQRVTLRCSPRSGDLSVYWYQQSLDQGLQFLIQYYNGEERAKGNILERFSAQQFPDLHSELNLSSLELGDSALYFCASSVRDLPREQYFGPGTRLTVT.